This TCR beta chain was obtained from a study of early T cells in non-severe SARS-CoV-2 infection. Background on the study: Sequencing targeted bulk RNA from unsorted whole blood, leaving chains unpaired. Study observations and caveats: In VDJdb matching, anti-spike CD8 responses were favored while private and CD4 specificities went missing.

Germline lookup yields CDR1 SGHTA and CDR2 FQGNSA. The CDR3 extends over 15 amino acids. Trimming cost V 5 bases and J 0 bases; bases outside gene matches: 0. This clonotype was observed many times. Antigen specificity is unknown. Individual cDNA molecules received unique molecular identifiers. TCRdb re-called the 5' RACE reads with MiXCR, one entry per CDR3 protein. This sample has 55,000 to 70,000 distinct CDR3 sequences, with approximately 11% found just once. The specimen sequenced was whole blood. This chain uses TRBV7-2 with TRBJ1-4, with TRBD1 matching 10 bases. The receptor was derived from an adult who was a healthcare worker with PCR-confirmed SARS-CoV-2 infection or an uninfected control (not recorded which). The CDR3 protein is CASSGQGATNEKLFF. In DNA form, the CDR3 reads TGTGCCAGCAGCGGACAGGGGGCAACTAATGAAAAACTGTTTTTT.